What follows are 22 T cell receptor beta chains derived from one specimen sequenced in a study of blood T cell repertoires in COVID-19. The protocol was immunoSEQ multiplex PCR, while the TCRdb copy is restricted to in-frame clones and leaves out a portion. The sample has under 130,000 clones, 89% seen once; the top ten hold approximately 17%. Material: peripheral blood. The source of these receptors is a woman of 80 years or more in a cohort sampled during active COVID-19.

The gene calls are TRBV12-5 and TRBJ2-7; TRBD1 matches 9 bases. V gave up 2 bases and J gave up 6 bases; unmatched junction bases: 2. Germline V gene data show CDR1 as LGHNT and CDR2 as FRNRAP. The CDR3 extends over 13 amino acids. CDR3 region: CASGLSQGAEQYF. The CDR3 nucleotides read TGTGCTAGTGGTTTGTCACAGGGGGCCGAGCAGTACTTC.

As DNA, the CDR3 is TGTGCCAGCAGCCAAGTCAGGGGTCAGCCCCAGCATTTT. Encoded protein: CASSQVRGQPQHF. The chain joins TRBV3-1 (or the pseudogene TRBV3-2) to TRBJ1-5; D perhaps matches TRBD1 (6 bases). The length of the CDR3 is 13 residues. CDR1 LGHDT and CDR2 YNNKEL come from the germline V gene (reference sequence). Trimming took 1 base from V and 6 from J, leaving 7 bases between them.

J is TRBJ1-3 and V is TRBV19; 7 nucleotides match TRBD1. The V gene end was trimmed by 5 bases and the J gene end by 4 bases; junction bases not matched to a gene: 5. The CDR3 spans 14 residues. Germline CDR1 and CDR2: LNHDA and SQIVND (reference sequence). CDR3 amino acids: CASSLGQAGNTIYF. Written as DNA, the CDR3 is TGTGCCAGTAGTCTTGGACAGGCCGGAAACACCATATATTTT.

This clone appeared a single time. This chain uses TRBV7-9 with TRBJ2-7; TRBD1 might be the D (5 bases). Germline assignment: CDR1 SEHNR and CDR2 FQNEAQ (reference sequence). Trimming stripped 6 bases from V and 6 bases from J, with 18 bases between. This CDR3 contains 14 residues. CDR3 region: CASRPGATSGEQYF. In nucleotides, the CDR3 is TGTGCCAGCAGACCTGGGGCTACGTCAGGCGAGCAGTACTTC.

This chain links TRBV19 with TRBJ2-3; TRBD2 matches at 10 bases. From germline, CDR1 is LNHDA and CDR2 SQIVND (reference sequence). CDR3 size: 15 residues. Trimming removed 6 bases from V and 7 bases from J; junction bases left unmatched: 10. CDR3 amino acids: CASSPTSGFTNTQYF. CDR3 coding DNA: TGTGCCAGTAGCCCGACTAGCGGGTTCACGAATACGCAGTATTTT.

The chain has TRBV9 and TRBJ1-2; D call uncertain. V lost 3 bases, J lost 7 bases, and 13 bases lay in between. The CDR3 sequence is 13 residues long. From germline, CDR1 is SGDLS and CDR2 YYNGEE. The CDR3 nucleotides are TGTGCCAGCAGCGCCTGGGAGACGCGTGGCTACACCTTC. It encodes CASSAWETRGYTF.

The chain uses TRBV29-1 and TRBJ2-3, with TRBD1 identical over 9 bases. This CDR3 comprises 16 residues. V dropped 0 bases and J dropped 3; count of bases not matched to a gene: 7. Germline V CDR1 and CDR2: SQVTM, ANQGSEA. This CDR3 is CSVEDLPGTGTDTQYF. The DNA for the CDR3 is TGCAGCGTTGAAGATCTGCCCGGGACAGGGACAGATACGCAGTATTTT.

This sequence joins TRBV7-9 and TRBJ2-3; 7 nucleotides agree with TRBD2. The ends lost 4 bases at V and 3 bases at J; junction bases unmatched: 10. This CDR3 region has 16 residues. Germline V CDR1 and CDR2: SEHNR, FQNEAQ (reference sequence). DNA of the CDR3: TGTGCCAGCAGCTCGTATGGCGGGAGTGGAACAGATACGCAGTATTTT. This gives the protein CASSSYGGSGTDTQYF.

The chain carries TRBV28 and TRBJ2-7; 9 nucleotides agree with TRBD1. V lost 6 bases, J lost 3 bases, and 12 bases stayed unmatched. This CDR3 region has 16 residues. Germline V gene data show CDR1 as MDHEN and CDR2 as SYDVKM. CDR3 in amino acids: CASRLYWDRDSYEQYF. DNA for the CDR3: TGTGCCAGCAGATTGTACTGGGACAGGGACAGCTACGAGCAGTACTTC.

The chain recombines TRBV5-1 with TRBJ1-6, with a tentative D call TRBD1 (6 bases). CDR1 SGHRS and CDR2 YFSETQ come from the germline V gene. The CDR3 consists of 19 residues. V lost 0 bases and J 0 bases, leaving 16 bases between the germline ends. The CDR3 bases are TGCGCCAGCAGCTTGGGATGGGACACGGCAAGCTCCTATAATTCACCCCTCCACTTT. Residues: CASSLGWDTASSYNSPLHF.

J is TRBJ2-1 and V is TRBV28, with 7 bases aligning to TRBD2. The CDR3 has 14 amino acids. In germline, CDR1 is MDHEN, CDR2 SYDVKM. Trimming removed 5 bases from V and 10 bases from J; junction bases left unmatched: 11. CDR3 in DNA: TGTGCCAGCAGTCCTCTCGGGACTATATGGGAGCAGTTCTTC. It is translated as CASSPLGTIWEQFF.

The V and J genes are TRBV27 and TRBJ1-3; 10 positions match TRBD1. In germline, CDR1 is MNHEY, CDR2 SMNVEV (reference sequence). The CDR3 length is 16 residues. V shed 0 bases and J 2 bases; nucleotides not matched to a gene: 1. The CDR3 sequence: CASSLSGTGAGNTIYF. The DNA of the CDR3 is TGTGCCAGCAGTTTATCCGGGACAGGGGCTGGAAACACCATATATTTT.

The chain recombines TRBV5-1 with TRBJ2-7; D gene uncertain. This CDR3 comprises 14 residues. V lost 2 bases, J lost 2 bases, and 11 bases lay in between. Germline CDR1 reads SGHRS; CDR2 reads YFSETQ. The CDR3 coding sequence is TGCGCCAGCAGCTTAACAGAAGGTGCCTACGAGCAGTACTTC. It encodes CASSLTEGAYEQYF.

The rearrangement joins TRBV7-3 to TRBJ2-3, with D perhaps matching TRBD1 (6 bases). Germline V gene data show CDR1 as SGHTA and CDR2 as FQGTGA. Trimming removed 2 bases at V and 2 bases at J, with 23 bases between. The CDR3 is made up of 19 amino acids. CDR3 region: CASSLLPPGQLLLTDTQYF. The CDR3 region has the DNA TGTGCCAGCAGCTTACTTCCCCCGGGACAACTACTCCTCACAGATACGCAGTATTTT.

This clone was counted only a few times. The gene calls are TRBV14 and TRBJ2-2; 9 positions agree with TRBD2. The CDR3 extends over 18 amino acids. CDR1 and CDR2 from the germline V gene are SGHDN and FVKESK. The trim removed 0 bases at V and 4 bases at J, leaving 9 bases unmatched. CDR3 coding DNA: TGTGCCAGCAGCCAAGATCGGGTCTATAGCGGGGGCACCGGGGAGCTGTTTTTT. It encodes CASSQDRVYSGGTGELFF.

This sequence joins TRBV2 and TRBJ2-3; D might be TRBD1 (5 bases). The CDR3 has 14 residues. Germline V gene sequence: CDR1 SNHLY, CDR2 FYNNEI. V was shortened by 1 base and J by 0 bases, with 5 bases between the two germline ends. The DNA of the CDR3 is TGTGCCAGCAGTGAAGGGACAAGCACAGATACGCAGTATTTT. Its translation: CASSEGTSTDTQYF.

J is TRBJ2-3 and V is TRBV5-1; 10 nucleotides line up with TRBD2. Trimming took 2 bases from V and 2 from J; bases not matched to a gene: 2. This CDR3 contains 15 residues. Per germline, CDR1 SGHRS and CDR2 YFSETQ. CDR3 in DNA: TGCGCCAGCAGCTTACTAGCGGGGTCCACAGATACGCAGTATTTT. Protein sequence: CASSLLAGSTDTQYF.

V usage is TRBV6-1 and J usage is TRBJ2-7; TRBD2 might be the D (5 bases). Germline V lookup: CDR1 MNHNS, CDR2 SASEGT. The CDR3 sequence is 15 residues long. Deletions cut 3 bases from V and 0 bases from J, with 12 bases between. The CDR3 nucleotides are TGTGCCAGCAGTGATAAGCGGTTCCCCTCCTACGAGCAGTACTTC. It translates to CASSDKRFPSYEQYF.

V and J are TRBV20-1 and TRBJ2-1; 7 nucleotides line up with TRBD2. CDR1 DFQATT and CDR2 SNEGSKA come from the germline V gene (reference sequence). V was pared by 3 bases and J by 4 bases, with 9 bases of the junction left unmatched. CDR3 length equals 15 residues. DNA of the CDR3: TGCAGTGCTAGTAGGCTAGCGGACCTATACAATGAGCAGTTCTTC. Translation: CSASRLADLYNEQFF.

This rearrangement joins TRBV5-5 to TRBJ1-1; the D gene is possibly TRBD1 (5 bases). The CDR3 extends over 17 amino acids. The germline V gene encodes CDR1 SGHKS and CDR2 YYEKEE (reference sequence). Trimming took off 0 bases at V and 1 base at J, with 16 bases between the two ends. The CDR3 is CASSLGSQERRNTEAFF. For the CDR3, the DNA is TGTGCCAGCAGCTTGGGGTCACAGGAACGACGGAACACTGAAGCTTTCTTT.

The rearrangement uses TRBV9 and TRBJ1-1; TRBD1 might be the D (5 bases). CDR1 is SGDLS and CDR2 is YYNGEE in the germline V gene. Trimming took off 4 bases at V and 4 bases at J, with 17 bases between the two ends. The CDR3 sequence is 15 residues long. CDR3 bases: TGTGCCAGCAGCCCTCACCAGGGACTTGGCACTGAAGCTTTCTTT. Translated, it gives CASSPHQGLGTEAFF.

The chain is built from TRBV28 and TRBJ2-5, with D perhaps TRBD1 (6 bases). CDR1 MDHEN and CDR2 SYDVKM come from the germline V gene. Trimming took off 5 bases at V and 5 bases at J, with 15 bases between the two ends. The CDR3 contains 14 residues. The CDR3 region is CASSPPQGWETQYF. CDR3 DNA sequence: TGTGCCAGCAGTCCTCCTCAGGGGTGGGAGACCCAGTACTTC.